This note documents a single T cell receptor (beta chain) sequence. The antigen is unknown. From RNA transcripts, TCR beta CDR3 regions were amplified. Initially, a first-round RT-PCR of the TCR CDR3 employed the HTBI primer set. One entry per CDR3 protein, called by TCRdb with MiXCR from the multiplex PCR reads. The sample lists 350,000 to 450,000 distinct CDR3 sequences, over 12% occurring once. This sample stems from a study of T cells in Graves' hyperthyroidism and ophthalmopathy. Germline CDR1 is SQVTM and CDR2 is ANQGSEA. V lost 1 base and J 6 bases, leaving 3 bases between the germline ends. This CDR3 is built from 11 residues. Ophthalmopathy patients had moderate-to-severe active disease, CAS ≥3, NOSPECS ≥4, and disease duration under 3 months. Investigators excluded patients with uncontrolled infection, other autoimmune disease, pregnancy or lactation. General study findings and limits: The model anticipated ophthalmopathy a median about 7.1 months pre-onset. Blood also showed most of the thyroid clonotypes that were expanded above 0.001.

Sequenced material: blood. The gene calls are TRBV29-1 and TRBJ2-2; D gene ambiguous. The sequence was obtained from a man aged 45 to 65 with Graves' ophthalmopathy. The CDR3 coding sequence is TGCAGCGTTGAAGGTCCCGGGGAGCTGTTTTTT. It translates to CSVEGPGELFF.